These 26 T cell receptor beta chains came from one sample sequenced in a study of identical twins. In TCRdb, the 5' RACE reads were re-called with MiXCR into one record per CDR3 protein. Seen here are hundreds of thousands of distinct CDR3 sequences, roughly 24% observed once, and the top ten hold about 2.9%. This sample was also put to use in a study of T cells expressing NK-cell markers.

Sequenced: CD4+ T cells sorted from blood. These receptors were taken from a woman younger than 35 in good health.

This clonotype has more than one count but fewer than ten. The chain is built from TRBV6-1 and TRBJ2-1; TRBD1 matches at 10 bases. The CDR3 spans 14 residues. The germline V gene encodes CDR1 MNHNS and CDR2 SASEGT. J gave up 9 bases and V 6 bases, and 8 bases lay outside the gene matches. The CDR3, as DNA: TGTGCCAGCAGCACCGACAGGGGGCAGGGTGAGCAGTTCTTC. Translated: CASSTDRGQGEQFF.

The rearrangement joins TRBV10-3 to TRBJ1-1; TRBD1 aligns across 7 bases. This CDR3 has 13 residues. CDR1 and CDR2 from the germline V gene are ENHRY and SYGVKD. Germline trimming cut 7 bases from V and 5 bases from J; bases unmatched to any gene: 7. The CDR3 sequence is CAITGQGGTEAFF. Here the CDR3 DNA reads TGTGCCATCACCGGCCAGGGGGGGACTGAAGCTTTCTTT.

This chain connects TRBV5-1 to TRBJ2-7, with D tentatively TRBD1 (6 bases). The germline V and J ends were trimmed by 1 base and 3 bases, with 14 bases remaining between them. The CDR3 is made up of 15 amino acids. CDR1 is SGHRS, CDR2 YFSETQ, per germline. The CDR3 region is CASSLQGHLNYEQYF. The CDR3 DNA follows: TGCGCCAGCAGCTTGCAGGGACACCTAAACTACGAGCAGTACTTC.

This clonotype came up a few times. The rearrangement joins TRBV20-1 to TRBJ2-1; 10 nucleotides agree with TRBD2. Per the germline V gene, CDR1 is DFQATT and CDR2 is SNEGSKA (reference sequence). There are 16 residues in the CDR3. With V trimmed by 5 bases and J by 8 bases, 15 bases remained unmatched. The CDR3 nucleotides are TGCAGTGCTGGCGAGAGAATGTGGACTAGCGGATATGAGCAGTTCTTC. It yields the protein CSAGERMWTSGYEQFF.

This clonotype was seen a handful of times. This chain uses TRBV30 with TRBJ2-1; tentatively, D is TRBD1 (6 bases). The V and J ends lost 0 bases and 8 bases respectively, with 11 bases between them. The CDR3 runs 13 residues. The V gene's germline CDR1 is GTSNPN and CDR2 SVGIG (reference sequence). CDR3 sequence (DNA): TGTGCCTGGAGTGTTAGGGGGAACGATGAGCAGTTCTTC. Residues: CAWSVRGNDEQFF.

This clonotype was seen a handful of times. The rearrangement links TRBV3-1 to TRBJ1-6, with D maybe TRBD1 (5 bases). Germline assignment: CDR1 LGHDT and CDR2 YNNKEL (reference sequence). This CDR3 spans 15 amino acids. V shed 2 bases and J shed 4 bases, with 9 bases lying between them. CDR3 region: CASSQRDGYNSPLHF. The CDR3 DNA is TGTGCCAGCAGCCAACGGGACGGATATAATTCACCCCTCCACTTT.

There are many counts of this clonotype. This sequence joins TRBV12-3 or TRBV12-4 and TRBJ1-5, with TRBD1 identical over 9 bases. This CDR3 has 15 residues. J lost 5 bases, V lost 6 bases, and 8 bases had no gene match. The CDR3 loop reads CASRRWDRDHQPQHF. The CDR3 DNA follows: TGTGCCAGCAGAAGATGGGACAGGGACCATCAGCCCCAGCATTTT.

Only a few counts were recorded for this clonotype. V usage is TRBV12-3 or TRBV12-4 and J usage is TRBJ1-4, with a weak D call TRBD1 (6 bases). CDR3 length: 16 amino acids. Trimming cost V 1 base and J 8 bases, with 17 bases left between them. The CDR3: CASSLDREVGGEKLFF. CDR3 bases: TGTGCCAGCAGTTTAGACAGGGAAGTAGGTGGCGAAAAACTGTTTTTT.

The V and J genes are TRBV5-1 and TRBJ2-2, with TRBD2 as a possible D gene (7 bases). The germline gives CDR1 SGHRS, CDR2 YFSETQ. V gave up 3 bases and J gave up 6 bases, with 21 bases separating them. CDR3 size: 17 residues. The CDR3 reads CASSWPPARGAAGELFF. The CDR3 coding sequence is TGCGCCAGCAGCTGGCCCCCTGCACGGGGGGCCGCCGGGGAGCTGTTTTTT.

The chain recombines TRBV2 with TRBJ2-1; D unresolved. CDR3 size: 14 residues. V was shortened by 7 bases and J by 6 bases, with 16 bases between the two germline ends. The germline V gene encodes CDR1 SNHLY and CDR2 FYNNEI. CDR3 bases: TGTGCCAGCACCCGTGGGCTTCCAGGCAATGAGCAGTTCTTC. This encodes CASTRGLPGNEQFF.

This clonotype was recorded once. The chain combines TRBV7-2 with TRBJ2-3; no reliable D call. This CDR3 contains 14 residues. Germline lookup yields CDR1 SGHTA and CDR2 FQGNSA. V lost 2 bases, J lost 2 bases, and 8 bases lay in between. CDR3 amino acids: CASSLKDSTDTQYF. CDR3 coding DNA: TGTGCCAGCAGCTTAAAAGACTCCACAGATACGCAGTATTTT. Full variable domain (remainder filled in from reference TRBV7-2 and TRBJ2-3): GAGVSQSPSNKVTEKGKDVELRCDPISGHTALYWYRQSLGQGLEFLIYFQGNSAPDKSGLPSDRFSAERTGGSVSTLTIQRTQQEDSAVYLCASSLKDSTDTQYFGPGTRLTVL.

The chain combines TRBV20-1 with TRBJ1-5; no firm D call. The CDR3 is 14 amino acids. Trimming took 1 base from V and 6 from J, leaving 13 bases between them. Germline lookup yields CDR1 DFQATT and CDR2 SNEGSKA (reference sequence). The DNA for the CDR3 is TGCAGTGCTAGAGGCCAGGTTGCTGGTCAGCCCCAGCATTTT. Translating it yields CSARGQVAGQPQHF.

The chain employs TRBV12-3 or TRBV12-4 and TRBJ2-7, with D unresolved. This CDR3 is 13 amino acids long. Trimming took off 8 bases at V and 3 bases at J, with 14 bases between the two ends. The CDR3 region is CASRPGRYYEQYF. The CDR3 region has the DNA TGTGCCAGCCGACCAGGCCGCTACTACGAGCAGTACTTC.

This clonotype was found a few times. This sequence joins TRBV3-1 and TRBJ2-4, with unresolved D. CDR1 and CDR2 from the germline V gene are LGHDT and YNNKEL (reference sequence). The CDR3 spans 15 residues. The ends were cut back, 2 bases at V and 0 bases at J, with 8 bases in the middle. As DNA, the CDR3 is TGTGCCAGCAGCCAAAATTGGCTAGCCAAAAACATTCAGTACTTC. Encoded protein: CASSQNWLAKNIQYF.

This clonotype was counted ten times or more. V is TRBV29-1 and J is TRBJ1-5; D not resolved. The germline V gene has CDR1 SQVTM and CDR2 ANQGSEA. V was shortened by 4 bases and J by 3 bases, with 10 bases between the two germline ends. This CDR3 region has 13 residues. This chain's CDR3 is CSVATATNQPQHF. CDR3 nucleotide sequence: TGCAGCGTTGCCACGGCCACCAATCAGCCCCAGCATTTT.

The chain carries TRBV5-6 and TRBJ2-3, with 8 bases identical to TRBD2. V shed 3 bases, J shed 3 bases, and the junction held 12 bases outside the gene matches. This CDR3 is built from 17 residues. Germline V gene data show CDR1 as SGHDT and CDR2 as YYEEEE. The CDR3 coding sequence is TGTGCCAGCAGCTCCCTCCTGGGACTAGTAGAGACAGATACGCAGTATTTT. This sequence encodes CASSSLLGLVETDTQYF.

V gene TRBV20-1 combines with J gene TRBJ1-3; D unresolved. Per germline, CDR1 DFQATT and CDR2 SNEGSKA (reference sequence). The V end lost 2 bases, the J end lost 0 bases, and 8 bases lay between the germline ends. This CDR3 contains 14 residues. The CDR3 nucleotides read TGCAGTGCTAGAAGTCAAACCTCTGGAAACACCATATATTTT. Protein: CSARSQTSGNTIYF.

This sequence joins TRBV3-1 and TRBJ2-4, with D hard to call. CDR1 is LGHDT and CDR2 is YNNKEL in the germline V gene (reference sequence). V lost 1 base and J 5 bases, leaving 3 bases between the germline ends. The CDR3 sequence is 12 residues long. The CDR3 nucleotides are TGTGCCAGCAGCCAAGCGGAAAACATTCAGTACTTC. Protein: CASSQAENIQYF.

The V call is TRBV6-6, the J call TRBJ1-1; D unclear. The germline V and J ends were trimmed by 7 bases and 0 bases, with 9 bases remaining between them. CDR1 and CDR2 from the germline V gene are MNHNY and SVGAGI (reference sequence). The CDR3 loop spans 13 amino acids. In DNA, the CDR3 is TGTGCCAGCAACACGGACCTGAACACTGAAGCTTTCTTT. Translating it yields CASNTDLNTEAFF.

A few counts support this clonotype. The rearrangement links TRBV9 to TRBJ2-1, with TRBD2 matching 8 bases. Germline V gene lookup returns CDR1 SGDLS and CDR2 YYNGEE. The CDR3 consists of 15 residues. Trimming at V came to 1 base and at J to 8 bases, leaving 8 bases not matched to a gene. The chain's CDR3 is CASSVTGGSKDEQFF. CDR3 nucleotide sequence: TGTGCCAGCAGCGTAACGGGGGGGTCGAAGGATGAGCAGTTCTTC.

V is TRBV20-1 and J is TRBJ2-4; D may be TRBD1 (5 bases). Trimming left V 0 bases short and J 1 base short, with 16 bases between. Germline assignment: CDR1 DFQATT and CDR2 SNEGSKA (reference sequence). The CDR3 covers 17 residues. The CDR3 DNA reads as TGCAGTGCTAGAGACCCAGGGCACCTTAGGGCCAAAAACATTCAGTACTTC. Its protein is CSARDPGHLRAKNIQYF.

A few counts support this clonotype. The chain employs TRBV20-1 and TRBJ2-2, with 11 bases matching TRBD2. The CDR3 totals 14 residues. Germline CDR1 is DFQATT and CDR2 is SNEGSKA (reference sequence). The V gene end was trimmed by 6 bases and the J gene end by 4 bases; junction bases not matched to a gene: 4. The CDR3 protein is CSARTSGPTGELFF. CDR3 DNA sequence: TGCAGTGCGAGGACTAGCGGGCCCACCGGGGAGCTGTTTTTT.

This clonotype occurred many times. The V gene is TRBV29-1, the J gene TRBJ2-7; D possibly corresponds to TRBD2 (5 bases). This CDR3 is built from 15 residues. Trimming shortened V by 7 bases and J by 3 bases, and 22 bases separated the two germline ends. Germline V gene sequence: CDR1 SQVTM, CDR2 ANQGSEA. CDR3 DNA: TGCAGCGCTCGCGGGTTGTGGGGTAGATTCTACGAGCAGTACTTC. It encodes CSARGLWGRFYEQYF.

This clonotype was seen more than once but under ten times. The CDR3 DNA sequence: TGCGCCAGCAGCTCGACCGCGGGATCCACTGAAGCTTTCTTT. Translated: CASSSTAGSTEAFF. This chain connects TRBV5-1 to TRBJ1-1, with D uncertain. The V and J ends lost 3 bases and 4 bases respectively, with 13 bases between them. Germline V gives CDR1 SGHRS, CDR2 YFSETQ. CDR3 length: 14 residues.

The rearrangement links TRBV29-1 to TRBJ2-5; D ambiguous. The germline V gene has CDR1 SQVTM and CDR2 ANQGSEA. The V end was cut by 2 bases, the J end by 2 bases, with 15 bases between. This CDR3 is 15 amino acids long. This CDR3 reads CSVESRWGGQETQYF. The CDR3 DNA reads as TGCAGCGTTGAATCCCGATGGGGTGGTCAAGAGACCCAGTACTTC.

The rearrangement joins TRBV20-1 to TRBJ1-1; no clear D gene. Germline CDR1 is DFQATT and CDR2 is SNEGSKA (reference sequence). The CDR3 sequence is 14 residues long. The ends were cut back, 6 bases at V and 1 base at J, with 15 bases in the middle. In DNA, the CDR3 is TGCAGTGCCCCCAAGGAGGGTCCGAACACTGAAGCTTTCTTT. It is translated as CSAPKEGPNTEAFF.